This TCR beta chain was retrieved from a study of blood T cells in healthy people across ages. Study results and caveats: Among long-lived donors, naive CD4+ cells were more numerous and diversity higher than in aged donors. Observed TCR beta diversity showed a strong correlation with the percentage of naive T cells as measured by flow cytometry. Unsorted PBMCs blocked a conclusive comparison of naive and antigen-experienced cells.

V was clipped by 0 bases and J by 4 bases, with 13 bases between them. This CDR3 has 15 residues. CDR1 is SGDLS and CDR2 is YYNGEE in the germline V gene. A second about 7 to 11 cycle PCR used barcoded and J-beta primers. TCRdb reprocessed the 5' RACE reads with MiXCR, giving one entry per CDR3 protein. The sample shows a few hundred thousand distinct CDR3 sequences, approximately 51% of them seen only once. With respect to this clonotype: What it recognizes is unknown.

Sequences were obtained from blood. The clonotype originates from a man aged 55-75 years in good health. The chain couples TRBV9 to TRBJ1-2, with D unresolved. The CDR3 region has the DNA TGTGCCAGCAGCGTAGGGCCGGACCCTGGCTATGGCTACACCTTC. Its protein is CASSVGPDPGYGYTF.